These 13 T cell receptor beta chains were all obtained from the same sample, sequenced in a study of blood T cell repertoires in COVID-19. Sequencing was performed with immunoSEQ multiplex PCR; in TCRdb, only in-frame clones are kept and a portion is missing. The repertoire holds some 60,000 clones, with about 90% as singletons. Sequenced sample: peripheral blood. The receptors were gathered from a man between 60 and 70 years old with acute or convalescent COVID-19.

V usage is TRBV7-9 and J usage is TRBJ2-1, with D possibly TRBD1 on 7 matching bases. Germline-derived CDR1 and CDR2 are SEHNR and FQNEAQ (reference sequence). The germline V and J ends were trimmed by 7 bases and 3 bases, with 13 bases remaining between them. The CDR3 runs 14 residues. The CDR3 loop reads CASTWQGGYNEQFF. CDR3 DNA sequence: TGTGCCAGCACCTGGCAGGGGGGCTACAATGAGCAGTTCTTC.

This chain uses TRBV28 with TRBJ1-2; 7 nucleotides line up with TRBD1. CDR3 length: 15 amino acids. V gave up 5 bases and J gave up 8 bases; unmatched junction bases: 14. Germline V gives CDR1 MDHEN, CDR2 SYDVKM. Written as DNA, the CDR3 is TGTGCCAGCAGTCTTGACCCCGACAGGGCTCAGGGCTACACCTTC. Its translation: CASSLDPDRAQGYTF.

V gene TRBV19 combines with J gene TRBJ1-1; no definite D call. Trimming cost V 1 base and J 4 bases, with 13 bases left between them. The CDR3 runs to 15 residues. CDR1 LNHDA and CDR2 SQIVND come from the germline V gene (reference sequence). CDR3 sequence reads: CASSIGPVGGTEAFF. The CDR3 coding sequence is TGTGCCAGTAGTATAGGACCAGTCGGAGGCACTGAAGCTTTCTTT. Based on the CDR3 plus reference TRBV19 and TRBJ1-1, the full variable domain is DGGITQSPKYLFRKEGQNVTLSCEQNLNHDAMYWYRQDPGQGLRLIYYSQIVNDFQKGDIAEGYSVSREKKESFPLTVTSAQKNPTAFYLCASSIGPVGGTEAFFGQGTRLTVV.

The rearrangement uses TRBV9 and TRBJ1-6, with a tentative D call TRBD1 (6 bases). Germline V gives CDR1 SGDLS, CDR2 YYNGEE. V was shortened by 0 bases and J by 9 bases, with 16 bases between the two germline ends. The CDR3 covers 16 residues. CDR3 sequence reads: CASSVARDTGFSPLHF. Written as DNA, the CDR3 is TGTGCCAGCAGCGTAGCTCGGGACACGGGTTTTTCACCCCTCCACTTT.

The chain has TRBV28 and TRBJ2-2; 7 nucleotides match TRBD1. The germline CDR1 and CDR2 sequences are MDHEN and SYDVKM. The CDR3 totals 16 residues. V lost 3 bases and J lost 1; bases outside the gene matches: 5. This chain's CDR3 is CASSLLGTVNTGELFF. The CDR3 nucleotides are TGTGCCAGCAGTTTGCTAGGGACAGTGAACACCGGGGAGCTGTTTTTT.

This chain connects TRBV6-1 to TRBJ2-1; D is unclear. The V gene's germline CDR1 is MNHNS and CDR2 SASEGT. This CDR3 has 14 amino acids. V shed 3 bases and J shed 0 bases, with 6 bases lying between them. CDR3: CASSDLSSYNEQFF. The CDR3 DNA is TGTGCCAGCAGTGATTTGAGCTCCTACAATGAGCAGTTCTTC.

The chain joins TRBV19 to TRBJ1-5, with 7 nucleotides matching TRBD1. Germline values: CDR1 LNHDA, CDR2 SQIVND (reference sequence). This CDR3 has 15 amino acids. Trimming removed 5 bases from V and 11 bases from J; junction bases left unmatched: 15. The CDR3, as DNA: TGTGCCAGTAGTCCACAACAGGGGCCTTCAGGAGCCCAGCATTTT. Protein product: CASSPQQGPSGAQHF.

The V call is TRBV6-2 or TRBV6-3, the J call TRBJ1-5; 9 bases map to TRBD1. V was clipped by 4 bases and J by 0 bases; unmatched bases: 10. The CDR3 has 18 amino acids. From germline, CDR1 is MNHEY and CDR2 SVGEGT. This chain's CDR3 is CASSWGQGGRYSNQPQHF. The CDR3 coding sequence is TGTGCCAGCAGTTGGGGACAGGGAGGCCGTTATAGCAATCAGCCCCAGCATTTT.

The chain has TRBV6-2 or TRBV6-3 and TRBJ2-1, with 10 bases that match TRBD2. CDR1 and CDR2 (germline): MNHEY, SVGEGT. The CDR3 has 16 amino acids. With 3 bases clipped from V and 7 bases from J, the junction kept 9 bases outside the gene matches. In nucleotides, the CDR3 is TGTGCCAGCAGTTATTTAAGCGGGAGGGCCTGGAATGAGCAGTTCTTC. Translated, it gives CASSYLSGRAWNEQFF.

The rearrangement joins TRBV29-1 to TRBJ2-7, with TRBD2 matching over 7 bases. The CDR3 extends over 17 amino acids. Germline V gives CDR1 SQVTM, CDR2 ANQGSEA. V was pared by 8 bases and J by 0 bases, with 19 bases of the junction left unmatched. Written as DNA, the CDR3 is TGCAGCTTCTTGGGGAGGGACTCAGAGTATGACTCCTACGAGCAGTACTTC. Translating gives CSFLGRDSEYDSYEQYF.

This clone occurred once. V and J are TRBV6-2 or TRBV6-3 and TRBJ1-5, with 9 bases lining up with TRBD1. V lost 2 bases, J lost 4 bases, and 12 bases stayed unmatched. This CDR3 has 18 amino acids. The germline gives CDR1 MNHEY, CDR2 SVGEGT. The CDR3 reads CASSYPLATGGGNQPQHF. Here the CDR3 DNA reads TGTGCCAGCAGTTACCCCCTTGCGACAGGGGGTGGGAATCAGCCCCAGCATTTT.

The rearrangement links TRBV7-2 to TRBJ2-7, with 8 bases identical to TRBD1. The CDR3 has 14 residues. Germline CDR1 and CDR2: SGHTA and FQGNSA. V was clipped by 3 bases and J by 3 bases; unmatched bases: 4. For the CDR3, the DNA is TGTGCCAGCAGCTTCCGTGACAGGGGCTACGAGCAGTACTTC. It encodes CASSFRDRGYEQYF.

This clone has a single count. The V call is TRBV5-1, the J call TRBJ2-7, with a possible D match to TRBD2 (5 bases). The CDR3 has 14 residues. Trimming stripped 4 bases from V and 7 bases from J, with 18 bases between. The germline CDR1 and CDR2 sequences are SGHRS and YFSETQ. The CDR3 nucleotides read TGCGCCAGCAGCCGGATAGACTCTGAGCGGGAGCAGTACTTC. Translation: CASSRIDSEREQYF.